The table lists the clone carrying this T cell receptor beta chain with a few counts. Its cognate antigen is unknown. In germline, CDR1 is SGHTA, CDR2 FQGNSA. CDR3 size: 15 residues. Trimming removed 2 bases from V and 5 bases from J, with 15 bases in between. The data belong to a study of post-analysis software for immune sequencing data. Study-wide findings and caveats: Elevated frequency relative to controls characterized several TRBV segments in patients, TRBV5-6, TRBV5-1 and TRBV20-1 among them.

TCR beta libraries were prepared from cDNA with unique molecular identifiers. TCRdb recomputed calls from the PCR reads with MiXCR, one row per CDR3 protein. The data contain roughly 800,000 distinct CDR3 sequences, just under 30% of them seen just once; the ten biggest clones take up around 0.55%. Specimen: blood. The source of this sequence is a girl aged 5-17 years with multiple sclerosis. The V and J genes are TRBV7-2 and TRBJ2-5, with D maybe TRBD1 (6 bases). The CDR3 here is CASSLNQGPEETQYF. In nucleotides, the CDR3 is TGTGCCAGCAGCTTAAACCAGGGGCCGGAGGAGACCCAGTACTTC.